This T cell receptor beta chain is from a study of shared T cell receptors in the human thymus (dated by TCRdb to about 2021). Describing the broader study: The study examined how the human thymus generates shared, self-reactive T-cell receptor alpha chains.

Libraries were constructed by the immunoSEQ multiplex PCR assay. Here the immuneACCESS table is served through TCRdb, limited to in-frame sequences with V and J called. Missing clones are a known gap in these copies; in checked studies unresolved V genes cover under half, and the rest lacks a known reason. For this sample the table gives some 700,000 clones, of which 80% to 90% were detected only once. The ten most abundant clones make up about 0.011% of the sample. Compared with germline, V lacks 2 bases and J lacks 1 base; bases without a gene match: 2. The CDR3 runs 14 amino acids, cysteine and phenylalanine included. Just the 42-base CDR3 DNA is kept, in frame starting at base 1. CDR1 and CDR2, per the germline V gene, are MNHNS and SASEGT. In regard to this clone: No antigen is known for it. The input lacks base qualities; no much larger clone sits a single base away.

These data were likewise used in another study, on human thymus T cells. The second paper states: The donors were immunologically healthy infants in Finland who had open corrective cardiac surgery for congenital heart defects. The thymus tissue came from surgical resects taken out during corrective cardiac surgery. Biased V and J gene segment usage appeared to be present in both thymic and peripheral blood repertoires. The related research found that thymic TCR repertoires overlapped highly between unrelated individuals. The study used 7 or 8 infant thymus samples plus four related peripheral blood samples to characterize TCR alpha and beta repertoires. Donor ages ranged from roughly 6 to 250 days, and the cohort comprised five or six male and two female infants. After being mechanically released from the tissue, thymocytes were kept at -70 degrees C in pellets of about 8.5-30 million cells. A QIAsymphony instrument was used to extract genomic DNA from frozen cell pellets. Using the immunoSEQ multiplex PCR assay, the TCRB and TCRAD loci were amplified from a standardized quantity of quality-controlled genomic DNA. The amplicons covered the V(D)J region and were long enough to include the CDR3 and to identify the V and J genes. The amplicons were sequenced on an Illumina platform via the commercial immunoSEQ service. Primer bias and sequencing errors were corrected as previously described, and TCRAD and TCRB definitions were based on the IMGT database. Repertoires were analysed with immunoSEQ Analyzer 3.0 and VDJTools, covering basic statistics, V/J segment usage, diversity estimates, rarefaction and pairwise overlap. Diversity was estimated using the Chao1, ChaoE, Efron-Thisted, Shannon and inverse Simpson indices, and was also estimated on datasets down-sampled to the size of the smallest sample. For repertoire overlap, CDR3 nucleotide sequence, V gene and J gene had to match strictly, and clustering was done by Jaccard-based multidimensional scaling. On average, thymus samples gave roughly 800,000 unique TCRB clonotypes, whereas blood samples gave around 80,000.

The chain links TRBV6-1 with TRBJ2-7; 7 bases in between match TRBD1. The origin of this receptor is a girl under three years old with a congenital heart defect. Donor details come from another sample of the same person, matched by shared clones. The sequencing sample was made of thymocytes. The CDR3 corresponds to CASSEPGQSYEQYF. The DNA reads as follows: TGTGCCAGCAGTGAACCGGGACAGTCCTACGAGCAGTACTTC.